The clone carrying this T cell receptor beta chain was recorded many times. These data originate in a study of T cells in Graves' hyperthyroidism and ophthalmopathy. RNA transcripts were the template for amplifying TCR beta CDR3 regions. HTBI primers were used for first-round RT-PCR of the TCR CDR3. TCRdb ran MiXCR on the multiplex PCR reads and lists one entry per CDR3 protein. This sample yields a few hundred thousand distinct CDR3 sequences, of which roughly 46% are seen a single time; about 8.3% belongs to the top ten. Orbital computed tomography, thyroid ultrasound, serum thyroxine and TRAb, and clinical symptoms together informed the diagnoses. The ends were cut back, 1 base at V and 3 bases at J, with 9 bases in the middle. CDR1 is DFQATT, CDR2 SNEGSKA, per germline (reference sequence). The CDR3 has 13 residues.

V and J are TRBV20-1 and TRBJ1-2; TRBD1 might be the D (5 bases). Sequencing was carried out using peripheral blood or thyroid tissue (not recorded which). This receptor was identified in a young woman with Graves' hyperthyroidism. The CDR3 loop is CSARAGKYYGYTF. Here the CDR3 DNA reads TGCAGTGCTAGAGCAGGGAAGTACTATGGCTACACCTTC.